The 30 T cell receptor beta chains listed next were all sequenced from one sample in a study of CD8+CD57+ T cells in acquired aplastic anemia. The TCR beta profiling, which covered VDJ combination and CDR3 sequence, was carried out using genomic DNA as the template. One entry per CDR3 protein, called by TCRdb with MiXCR from the reads. The repertoire holds about 160,000 distinct CDR3 sequences, with around 45% as singletons. The sample was sorted CD4+, CD8+, or CD8+CD57+ T cells (not recorded which) from PBMCs. These receptors came from a human donor in good health.

This clonotype was counted only a few times. The CDR3 region has the DNA TGTGCCATCAGGCCTGGACAGGTCTCCTACGAGCAGTACTTC. Encoded protein: CAIRPGQVSYEQYF. The chain carries TRBV10-3 and TRBJ2-7; 7 bases align to TRBD1. CDR3 length: 14 residues. The trim removed 6 bases at V and 0 bases at J, leaving 5 bases unmatched. Germline V gene data show CDR1 as ENHRY and CDR2 as SYGVKD.

V is TRBV19 and J is TRBJ2-3; tentative D call: TRBD2 (6 bases). CDR3 size: 14 residues. The germline V gene encodes CDR1 LNHDA and CDR2 SQIVND (reference sequence). With 3 bases removed from V and 7 bases from J, the gap between germline ends came to 14 bases. CDR3 coding DNA: TGTGCCAGTAGTATGGGGACTGAATCCTATACGCAGTATTTT. It translates to CASSMGTESYTQYF.

This clonotype has a count of ten or more. This sequence joins TRBV19 and TRBJ1-1; D uncertain. V dropped 0 bases and J dropped 1 base, with 9 bases sitting between them. Germline-derived CDR1 and CDR2 are LNHDA and SQIVND (reference sequence). This CDR3 is 15 amino acids long. The CDR3 DNA reads TGTGCCAGTAGTATAGATCCGGCTTCGAACACTGAAGCTTTCTTT. Residues: CASSIDPASNTEAFF.

The J gene is TRBJ2-7, the V gene TRBV3-1; D tentatively fits TRBD1 or TRBD2 (5 bases each). The ends were cut back, 3 bases at V and 6 bases at J, with 15 bases in the middle. The CDR3 is 14 amino acids. CDR1 is LGHDT and CDR2 is YNNKEL in the germline V gene (reference sequence). The CDR3: CASSHGTPGSEQYF. CDR3 nucleotide sequence: TGTGCCAGCAGCCACGGGACCCCCGGATCCGAGCAGTACTTC.

V and J are TRBV4-3 and TRBJ1-5, with D tentatively TRBD1 (6 bases). The CDR3 has 16 residues. The V end lost 0 bases, the J end lost 0 bases, and 9 bases lay between the germline ends. CDR1 is LGHNA and CDR2 is YSLEER in the germline V gene. CDR3: CASSQDRGLSNQPQHF. CDR3 DNA: TGCGCCAGCAGCCAAGATCGGGGGCTTAGCAATCAGCCCCAGCATTTT.

The V gene is TRBV10-3, the J gene TRBJ2-5; D is perhaps TRBD1 (5 bases). V lost 6 bases and J lost 5, with 19 bases in between. CDR3 size: 15 residues. Germline V CDR1 and CDR2: ENHRY, SYGVKD. The CDR3 spells CAIREQPGAGETQYF. The CDR3 region has the DNA TGTGCCATCAGGGAGCAACCGGGCGCAGGGGAGACCCAGTACTTC.

This chain uses TRBV29-1 with TRBJ2-7; perhaps TRBD1 as D (5 bases). Trimming took off 4 bases at V and 1 base at J, with 8 bases between the two ends. The germline V gene encodes CDR1 SQVTM and CDR2 ANQGSEA. There are 12 residues in the CDR3. The CDR3, as DNA: TGCAGCGTTGGGACACCGTCCTACGAGCAGTACTTC. This codes for CSVGTPSYEQYF.

The chain employs TRBV7-2 and TRBJ2-7; TRBD1 is a possible D gene (5 bases). CDR3 length: 12 residues. The ends were cut back, 2 bases at V and 4 bases at J, with 6 bases in the middle. Germline V gene lookup returns CDR1 SGHTA and CDR2 FQGNSA. The CDR3 protein is CASSLQGYEQYF. Written as DNA, the CDR3 is TGTGCCAGCAGCTTACAGGGATACGAGCAGTACTTC.

Turning to this clonotype: A much larger clone sits a single nucleotide away, making a read error possible. V gene TRBV5-1 combines with J gene TRBJ1-1; 7 bases map to TRBD1. CDR1 and CDR2 (germline): SGHRS, YFSETQ. The length of the CDR3 is 13 residues. The V gene end was trimmed by 4 bases and the J gene end by 7 bases; junction bases not matched to a gene: 7. The chain's CDR3 is CASSRDRAIEAFF. CDR3 nucleotides: TGCGCCAGCAGCCGGGACAGAGCTATTGAAGCTTTCTTT. The complete variable domain, with remaining parts taken from reference TRBV5-1 and TRBJ1-1, reads KAGVTQTPRYLIKTRGQQVTLSCSPISGHRSVSWYQQTPGQGLQFLFEYFSETQRNKGNFPGRFSGRQFSNSRSEMNVSTLELGDSALYLCASSRDRAIEAFFGQGTRLTVV.

V and J are TRBV10-2 and TRBJ2-7; TRBD2 might be the D (6 bases). V lost 3 bases and J lost 3, with 12 bases in between. Germline V CDR1 and CDR2: WSHSY, SAAADI. This CDR3 contains 14 residues. The DNA of the CDR3 is TGCGCCAGCAGTGATATAGCGGTAATCTACGAGCAGTACTTC. Translating it yields CASSDIAVIYEQYF.

This clonotype was detected a few times. This chain joins TRBV30 and TRBJ1-3; unclear D gene. CDR1 and CDR2 from the germline V gene are GTSNPN and SVGIG (reference sequence). V was shortened by 0 bases and J by 0 bases, with 9 bases between the two germline ends. CDR3 size: 15 residues. DNA of the CDR3: TGTGCCTGGAGTGTACCTGGCTACTCTGGAAACACCATATATTTT. This translates into CAWSVPGYSGNTIYF.

This clonotype was counted at least ten times. The rearrangement joins TRBV6-1 to TRBJ2-7; D may match TRBD1 or TRBD2 (5 bases each). There are 15 residues in the CDR3. Germline V gene data show CDR1 as MNHNS and CDR2 as SASEGT. Trimming shortened V by 10 bases and J by 6 bases, and 25 bases separated the two germline ends. The CDR3: CAISGQLKVVGEQYF. CDR3 DNA: TGTGCCATTTCGGGGCAATTGAAGGTTGTGGGCGAGCAGTACTTC.

This clonotype has a count of ten or more. The chain is built from TRBV12-3 or TRBV12-4 and TRBJ2-5, with D perhaps TRBD2 (5 bases). V shed 3 bases and J shed 3 bases, with 8 bases lying between them. The CDR3 is 13 amino acids. CDR3 region: CASSFGGKETQYF. The DNA for the CDR3 is TGTGCCAGCAGTTTCGGAGGAAAAGAGACCCAGTACTTC.

To note about this clonotype: The CDR3 carries no conserved terminal phenylalanine or tryptophan, so it likely arises from a read error. The chain combines TRBV24-1 with TRBJ2-1, with 9 bases matching TRBD2. With 1 base clipped from V and 0 bases from J, the junction kept 0 bases outside the gene matches. The CDR3 is 16 residues long. CDR1 and CDR2 (germline): KGHDR, SFDVKD. The CDR3 sequence: CATSDFSGSSYNEQFL. The CDR3, as DNA: TGTGCCACCAGTGATTTTAGCGGGAGCTCCTACAATGAGCAGTTCCTC.

This clonotype showed up many times. At one end, the junction sequence differs from germline, possibly due to a read error. The rearrangement links TRBV10-3 to TRBJ2-2; TRBD2 matches at 7 bases. Germline V gene lookup returns CDR1 ENHRY and CDR2 SYGVKD. The CDR3 has 14 residues. CDR3 coding DNA: TGTGCCAGCAGTCCGGGACTAATCACCGGGGAGCTGTTTTTT. Residues: CASSPGLITGELFF.

The table lists this clonotype with a few counts. This sequence joins TRBV2 and TRBJ1-1, with D unclear. Germline V gene sequence: CDR1 SNHLY, CDR2 FYNNEI. Between the trimmed V and J ends, which lost 4 bases and 1 base, there was a span of 10 bases. The CDR3 has 14 amino acids. The CDR3 DNA is TGTGCCAGCAGTGCTCCCGTTGGGAACACTGAAGCTTTCTTT. This sequence encodes CASSAPVGNTEAFF.

In its sample, this clonotype was seen once. The genes are TRBV5-1 and TRBJ2-3; TRBD2 is a possible D gene (6 bases). Germline V gene sequence: CDR1 SGHRS, CDR2 YFSETQ. The CDR3 spans 15 residues. Between the trimmed V and J ends, which lost 4 bases and 4 bases, there was a span of 16 bases. The DNA for the CDR3 is TGCGCCAGCAGCCCGGCTAGCGCTTTAGCAGATACGCAGTATTTT. Translated: CASSPASALADTQYF. Complete variable domain (other parts from reference TRBV5-1 and TRBJ2-3): KAGVTQTPRYLIKTRGQQVTLSCSPISGHRSVSWYQQTPGQGLQFLFEYFSETQRNKGNFPGRFSGRQFSNSRSEMNVSTLELGDSALYLCASSPASALADTQYFGPGTRLTVL.

This clonotype was seen more than once but under ten times. The chain couples TRBV24-1 to TRBJ2-1; 12 bases align to TRBD1. Trimming removed 9 bases from V and 8 bases from J; junction bases left unmatched: 10. Germline CDR1 and CDR2: KGHDR and SFDVKD. This CDR3 has 15 amino acids. The CDR3 nucleotides are TGTGCCACCCAGAGTCGGGACAGGGGGCTTCATGAGCAGTTCTTC. Protein sequence: CATQSRDRGLHEQFF.

V gene TRBV25-1 combines with J gene TRBJ1-2; no clear D. Germline lookup yields CDR1 MGHDK and CDR2 SYGVNS. Trimming removed 4 bases at V and 7 bases at J, with 7 bases between. This CDR3 comprises 11 residues. CDR3 region: CASSVDGGYTF. DNA of the CDR3: TGTGCCAGCAGTGTCGACGGTGGCTACACCTTC.

This sequence joins TRBV20-1 and TRBJ2-6; no firm D call. The CDR3 spans 14 residues. Per germline, CDR1 DFQATT and CDR2 SNEGSKA (reference sequence). V was trimmed by 0 bases and J by 4 bases, leaving 7 bases between them. The CDR3 DNA reads TGCAGTGCTAGAGATCAGGCGGGGGCCAACGTCCTGACTTTC. Translating gives CSARDQAGANVLTF.

Many counts were recorded for this clonotype. V is TRBV6-1 and J is TRBJ2-3; D perhaps matches TRBD1 (5 bases). This CDR3 has 14 amino acids. Germline V CDR1 and CDR2: MNHNS, SASEGT. Trimming pared 4 bases from V and 1 base from J, leaving 9 bases between. CDR3 DNA sequence: TGTGCCAGCAGTGTCGTAGGGGGCACAGATACGCAGTATTTT. Translating gives CASSVVGGTDTQYF.

In this sample, this clonotype turned up many times. This rearrangement joins TRBV3-1 to TRBJ1-1; D perhaps matches TRBD1 (6 bases). Germline CDR1 reads LGHDT; CDR2 reads YNNKEL (reference sequence). This CDR3 has 15 amino acids. V lost 1 base and J 0 bases, leaving 9 bases between the germline ends. DNA for the CDR3: TGTGCCAGCAGCCAAGGTGGGGGCCTGAACACTGAAGCTTTCTTT. This sequence encodes CASSQGGGLNTEAFF.

The rearrangement links TRBV24-1 to TRBJ1-5; D unclear. Between the trimmed V and J ends, which lost 5 bases and 5 bases, there was a span of 9 bases. CDR1 KGHDR and CDR2 SFDVKD come from the germline V gene. The CDR3 covers 13 residues. CDR3 amino acids: CATSGGVYQPQHF. CDR3 in DNA: TGTGCCACCAGTGGGGGTGTTTATCAGCCCCAGCATTTT.

This clonotype was seen a handful of times. At one end, the junction sequence differs from germline, possibly due to a read error. The gene calls are TRBV20-1 and TRBJ2-7; TRBD2 aligns across 10 bases. In germline, CDR1 is DFQATT, CDR2 SNEGSKA (reference sequence). This CDR3 has 14 residues. The CDR3 DNA reads TGCAGTGCCAGAGGACTAGCGGACTCCTACGAGCAGTACTTC. Its protein product is CSARGLADSYEQYF.

About this clonotype itself: A much larger clone lies a single base off, so this may be a read error. The chain couples TRBV12-3 or TRBV12-4 to TRBJ1-1; TRBD1 agrees at 7 bases. The V gene end was trimmed by 7 bases and the J gene end by 5 bases; junction bases not matched to a gene: 10. The CDR3 covers 14 residues. The CDR3 here is CASTQSRGKTEAFF. CDR3 nucleotide sequence: TGTGCCAGCACTCAGAGCAGGGGGAAAACTGAAGCTTTCTTT.

This sequence joins TRBV10-3 and TRBJ1-2, with D perhaps TRBD1 (6 bases). V lost 4 bases, J lost 6 bases, and 15 bases lay in between. The CDR3 spans 14 residues. Germline loops: CDR1 ENHRY, CDR2 SYGVKD. Written as DNA, the CDR3 is TGTGCCATCAGTGGCCCACAGGGAGGCGATGGCTACACCTTC. This sequence encodes CAISGPQGGDGYTF.

The chain uses TRBV2 and TRBJ1-2; 7 nucleotides align to TRBD1. The germline CDR1 and CDR2 sequences are SNHLY and FYNNEI. Unmatched junction bases numbered 5, after V lost 9 bases and J lost 1 base. The CDR3 sequence is 13 residues long. CDR3 sequence: CASSRQGNYGYTF. The CDR3 coding sequence is TGTGCCAGTAGCAGACAGGGTAACTATGGCTACACCTTC.

This clonotype was counted ten times or more. The chain joins TRBV9 to TRBJ2-5, with TRBD2 as a possible D gene (6 bases). Germline values: CDR1 SGDLS, CDR2 YYNGEE. This CDR3 has 14 amino acids. Trimming cost V 3 bases and J 4 bases, with 13 bases left between them. The CDR3 bases are TGTGCCAGCAGCGCATTGGGGGGTTCAGAGACCCAGTACTTC. Translating gives CASSALGGSETQYF.

The rearrangement joins TRBV3-1 to TRBJ1-5; the D is unclear. Between the trimmed V and J ends, which lost 4 bases and 5 bases, there was a span of 18 bases. CDR3 length: 16 residues. Germline-derived CDR1 and CDR2 are LGHDT and YNNKEL (reference sequence). The CDR3 nucleotides are TGTGCCAGCAGCCTGAGGGCAGGAGGATCGGATCAGCCCCAGCATTTT. It specifies CASSLRAGGSDQPQHF.

The V gene is TRBV7-9, the J gene TRBJ2-5; no clear D gene. Per the germline V gene, CDR1 is SEHNR and CDR2 is FQNEAQ (reference sequence). This CDR3 region has 14 residues. Between the trimmed V and J ends, which lost 1 base and 0 bases, there was a span of 6 bases. The CDR3 loop reads CASSLGRDQETQYF. Here the CDR3 DNA reads TGTGCCAGCAGCTTAGGCCGTGACCAAGAGACCCAGTACTTC.